A single T cell receptor (beta chain) is shown here with its context. As yet, its antigen is unknown. This entry belongs to a study of post-analysis software for immune sequencing data. Study as a whole: Several disease courses (relapsing-remitting, secondary progressive and progressive-relapsing) of multiple sclerosis were included. The study, taken as a whole, reports: With TRBV5-6, TRBV5-1 and TRBV20-1 included, about five TRBV segments were more frequent in patients than in controls.

CDR1 is SEHNR, CDR2 FQNEAQ, per germline (reference sequence). CDR3 length equals 13 residues. Researchers reported that TCR beta cDNA libraries carried unique molecular identifiers. TCRdb passed the PCR reads through MiXCR, listing each CDR3 protein once. The sample has more than 450,000 distinct CDR3 sequences, around 34% seen once; the top ten hold approximately 6%. The chain employs TRBV7-9 and TRBJ2-5, with TRBD1 matching over 7 bases. The J call could be wrong; TRBJ2-1 is a better fit for the DNA end. What was sequenced was blood. The TCR sequence derives from a girl aged 2 to 17 with multiple sclerosis. DNA for the CDR3: TGTGCCAGCAGCCTGGGACAGACAGAGACCCAGTTCTTC. Translated: CASSLGQTETQFF.